These 22 T cell receptor beta chains were all obtained from the same sample, sequenced in a study of response to subunit inactivated influenza vaccine. One entry per CDR3 protein, called by TCRdb with MiXCR from the RT-PCR reads. This table has 160,000 or so distinct CDR3 sequences, approximately 11% appearing once. Specimen: non-naive T cells sorted from PBMCs, collected around seven weeks after vaccination. Source of these receptors: a man aged 45 to 65 who received an inactivated influenza vaccine.

The rearrangement links TRBV28 to TRBJ2-5; tentative D call: TRBD1 (5 bases). Germline CDR1 is MDHEN and CDR2 is SYDVKM. V lost 2 bases and J 1 base, leaving 14 bases between the germline ends. The CDR3 spans 16 residues. Here the CDR3 reads CASSLPPQDTQETQYF. As DNA, the CDR3 is TGTGCCAGCAGTTTACCCCCACAGGATACCCAAGAGACCCAGTACTTC.

This clonotype has only a few counts. The V gene is TRBV7-9, the J gene TRBJ1-2; TRBD1 matches at 7 bases. Per the germline V gene, CDR1 is SEHNR and CDR2 is FQNEAQ (reference sequence). This CDR3 spans 15 amino acids. The J segment lost 3 bases and the V segment lost 5 bases, leaving 9 bases of the junction unmatched. The CDR3 loop is CASSAPLGTDYGYTF. Here the CDR3 DNA reads TGTGCCAGCAGCGCACCATTAGGGACAGACTATGGCTACACCTTC.

This clonotype was recorded many times. The genes are TRBV12-3 or TRBV12-4 and TRBJ2-7; 7 nucleotides line up with TRBD1. There are 18 residues in the CDR3. Trimming at V came to 5 bases and at J to 3 bases, leaving 19 bases not matched to a gene. The CDR3 coding sequence is TGTGCCAGCAGTAAGACAGGGAAGGGGCTGGAAGGGGGCTACGAGCAGTACTTC. This encodes CASSKTGKGLEGGYEQYF.

This clonotype has only a few counts. V gene TRBV6-1 combines with J gene TRBJ1-5; unclear D gene. Germline values: CDR1 MNHNS, CDR2 SASEGT. This CDR3 has 13 residues. The V gene lost 2 bases and the J gene lost 5 bases, with 7 bases spanning the gap. As DNA, the CDR3 is TGTGCCAGCAGTGAATGGCGGGATCAGCCCCAGCATTTT. Translation gives CASSEWRDQPQHF.

There are a few counts of this clonotype. The CDR3 sequence is CASSLFGGTESYEQYF. In nucleotides, the CDR3 is TGTGCCAGCAGTTTATTCGGAGGGACCGAGTCCTACGAGCAGTACTTC. This rearrangement joins TRBV28 to TRBJ2-7, with D perhaps matching TRBD2 (6 bases). This CDR3 contains 16 residues. CDR1 and CDR2 (germline): MDHEN, SYDVKM. The V end was cut by 1 base, the J end by 1 base, with 14 bases between.

V and J are TRBV10-3 and TRBJ2-7; D call uncertain. The ends were cut back, 7 bases at V and 2 bases at J, with 12 bases in the middle. The CDR3 has 13 residues. Germline-derived CDR1 and CDR2 are ENHRY and SYGVKD. CDR3 DNA: TGTGCCATCACGAAAGAGTTGGCCTACGAGCAGTACTTC. It encodes CAITKELAYEQYF.

This clonotype was counted between two and nine times. This chain joins TRBV7-8 and TRBJ2-1; no clear D. CDR1 is SGHVS, CDR2 FQNEAQ, per germline. This CDR3 has 14 residues. Deletions cut 5 bases from V and 7 bases from J, with 15 bases between. CDR3 bases: TGTGCCAGCAGCCCCGGCACAGTCTTTAATGAGCAGTTCTTC. This encodes CASSPGTVFNEQFF.

The table lists this clonotype with many counts. This chain connects TRBV7-9 to TRBJ2-3; either TRBD1 or TRBD2 may supply D (5 bases each). The CDR3 totals 15 residues. Trimming removed 3 bases from V and 2 bases from J, with 12 bases in between. CDR1 and CDR2 from the germline V gene are SEHNR and FQNEAQ (reference sequence). CDR3 sequence (DNA): TGTGCCAGCAGCTTCCGGGACCCCTTCACAGATACGCAGTATTTT. It yields the protein CASSFRDPFTDTQYF.

This clonotype is a singleton in its sample. This could be a read error, since a much larger clone is one nucleotide away. CDR3 region: CVSSLALILGGTDTQYF. CDR3 DNA: TGTGTCAGCAGCTTAGCGCTAATACTAGGTGGCACAGATACGCAGTATTTT. This rearrangement joins TRBV7-2 to TRBJ2-3, with a possible D match to TRBD2 (5 bases). The germline V gene encodes CDR1 SGHTA and CDR2 FQGNSA. CDR3 size: 17 residues.

This clonotype was seen only a few times. The V gene is TRBV5-6, the J gene TRBJ2-5; either TRBD1 or TRBD2 may supply D (5 bases each). The CDR3 has 14 residues. V was pared by 5 bases and J by 1 base, with 12 bases between. Germline CDR1 reads SGHDT; CDR2 reads YYEEEE. CDR3 nucleotides: TGTGCCAGCAGGCCCCAGGGACCCCAAGAGACCCAGTACTTC. As protein: CASRPQGPQETQYF. Full variable domain (rest looked up from reference TRBV5-6 and TRBJ2-5): DAGVTQSPTHLIKTRGQQVTLRCSPKSGHDTVSWYQQALGQGPQFIFQYYEEEERQRGNFPDRFSGHQFPNYSSELNVNALLLGDSALYLCASRPQGPQETQYFGPGTRLLVL.

This clonotype was seen ten or more times. This rearrangement joins TRBV11-2 to TRBJ2-1, with 10 positions matching TRBD2. The CDR3 is 18 amino acids. V was clipped by 3 bases and J by 3 bases; unmatched bases: 11. The V gene's germline CDR1 is SGHAT and CDR2 FQNNGV. The CDR3 DNA reads as TGTGCCAGCAGCTTTTTCGGGCAGGGACTAGCGATCTACAATGAGCAGTTCTTC. Its protein product is CASSFFGQGLAIYNEQFF.

The chain joins TRBV7-8 to TRBJ1-1; TRBD1 might be the D (6 bases). The germline CDR1 and CDR2 sequences are SGHVS and FQNEAQ. This CDR3 has 15 amino acids. V was shortened by 8 bases and J by 4 bases, with 20 bases between the two germline ends. The CDR3 bases are TGTGCCAGCGGGAGCAGGGGTATTGGAGGCACTGAAGCTTTCTTT. It encodes CASGSRGIGGTEAFF.

This sequence joins TRBV7-2 and TRBJ1-4; possibly TRBD1 for D (6 bases). V dropped 5 bases and J dropped 0 bases, with 10 bases sitting between them. This CDR3 has 15 amino acids. Germline V gives CDR1 SGHTA, CDR2 FQGNSA. In DNA, the CDR3 is TGTGCCAGCAGCCGGCAGGGGACAACTAATGAAAAACTGTTTTTT. Amino acids: CASSRQGTTNEKLFF.

The gene calls are TRBV5-1 and TRBJ2-2, with TRBD2 matching over 11 bases. Germline V gives CDR1 SGHRS, CDR2 YFSETQ. The CDR3 contains 15 residues. V lost 9 bases and J lost 5; bases outside the gene matches: 9. CDR3 sequence reads: CATARPSGGTGELFF. CDR3 DNA sequence: TGCGCCACCGCCCGTCCTAGCGGGGGGACCGGGGAGCTGTTTTTT.

The CDR3 reads CASSSRTGEAEAFF. In DNA form, the CDR3 reads TGTGCCAGCAGTTCACGGACAGGGGAGGCTGAAGCTTTCTTT. The rearrangement uses TRBV6-5 and TRBJ1-1; 9 nucleotides match TRBD1. V lost 4 bases, J lost 6 bases, and 6 bases stayed unmatched. The CDR3 loop spans 14 amino acids. Germline values: CDR1 MNHEY, CDR2 SVGAGI.

In this sample, this clonotype turned up a few times. The gene calls are TRBV12-3 or TRBV12-4 and TRBJ1-4, with D perhaps matching TRBD1 (6 bases). Trimming left V 1 base short and J 8 bases short, with 11 bases between. There are 14 residues in the CDR3. CDR3 nucleotides: TGTGCCAGCAGTTTAGGGGGGACACACGAAAAACTGTTTTTT. Its translation is CASSLGGTHEKLFF.

The sample holds a few counts of this clonotype. V is TRBV14 and J is TRBJ2-2; the match to TRBD1 covers 7 bases. CDR1 and CDR2 (germline): SGHDN, FVKESK. This CDR3 has 15 residues. Germline trimming cut 4 bases from V and 5 bases from J; bases unmatched to any gene: 7. CDR3 residues: CASSPGQLRTGELFF. CDR3 sequence (DNA): TGTGCCAGCAGCCCGGGACAGCTGCGGACCGGGGAGCTGTTTTTT.

J is TRBJ2-2 and V is TRBV23-1; TRBD2 matches 8 bases. TRBV23-1 is annotated as an ORF whose role is uncertain. V dropped 0 bases and J dropped 3; count of bases not matched to a gene: 6. This CDR3 is 17 amino acids long. CDR3 coding DNA: TGCGCCAGCAGTCAATCCCCGGGGGGGGATTACACCGGGGAGCTGTTTTTT. Encoded protein: CASSQSPGGDYTGELFF.

This clonotype occurred a few times. V usage is TRBV6-1 and J usage is TRBJ1-2; the D gene is possibly TRBD1 (5 bases). Germline V gene lookup returns CDR1 MNHNS and CDR2 SASEGT. The CDR3 has 15 residues. The germline V and J ends were trimmed by 8 bases and 4 bases, with 20 bases remaining between them. This CDR3 reads CASERGYLGPYGYTF. The CDR3 DNA reads TGTGCCAGCGAACGGGGGTATCTGGGTCCCTATGGCTACACCTTC.

In this sample, this clonotype turned up a few times. V is TRBV5-5 and J is TRBJ1-6; D gene ambiguous. V lost 3 bases, J lost 10 bases, and 14 bases lay in between. The CDR3 totals 14 residues. Germline V lookup: CDR1 SGHKS, CDR2 YYEKEE (reference sequence). CDR3 DNA sequence: TGTGCCAGCAGCTCCGGATCGGCGAACTCACCCCTCCACTTT. Amino acid sequence: CASSSGSANSPLHF.

Worth noting for this clonotype: A clone one base away is much larger, so this may be a read error. The gene calls are TRBV5-1 and TRBJ1-1, with D unresolved. CDR3 size: 13 residues. Germline-derived CDR1 and CDR2 are SGHRS and YFSETQ. Here the CDR3 DNA reads TGCGCCTGCAGCCCGGACGGAAACACTGAAGCTTTCTTT. Translated: CACSPDGNTEAFF.

At least ten counts were recorded for this clonotype. This chain links TRBV5-1 with TRBJ2-1, with D uncertain. Per the germline V gene, CDR1 is SGHRS and CDR2 is YFSETQ. V lost 0 bases to trimming and J lost 0 bases, with 7 bases between them. There are 15 residues in the CDR3. The CDR3 spells CASSLDIGSYNEQFF. The CDR3 coding sequence is TGCGCCAGCAGCTTGGATATCGGCTCCTACAATGAGCAGTTCTTC.